This T cell receptor (beta chain) was sequenced during a study of cytomegalovirus exposure and HLA in healthy donors. Per germline, CDR1 LNHDA and CDR2 SQIVND (reference sequence). CDR3 length equals 15 residues. V lost 3 bases to trimming and J lost 6 bases, with 17 bases between them. This PCR relied on a set of 60 Vbeta primers and 13 Jbeta primers. Assay: immunoSEQ multiplex PCR; the TCRdb copy retains only in-frame clones and omits some. This sample has 110,000 to 150,000 clones, with roughly 79% found just once. What was sequenced was PBMCs. This receptor was taken from a woman in her sixties in good health and CMV-seropositive. The V gene is TRBV19, the J gene TRBJ1-1; TRBD1 is a possible D gene (5 bases). CDR3 loop: CASSIHAGESSEAFF. DNA for the CDR3: TGTGCCAGTAGTATTCATGCGGGGGAGAGTTCTGAAGCTTTCTTT.